The entry below describes one TCR beta chain. The sample belongs to a study of blood T cell repertoires in COVID-19. Looking at the study overall: From T cells, B-cell-depleted T cells, or PBMCs came the material, which was cDNA or gDNA.

Per the study methods: Researchers report that nucleated cell counts were estimated from reference gene primer amplification. Libraries were prepared by immunoSEQ multiplex PCR; TCRdb keeps only in-frame clonotypes and omits some of them. V and J calls and clone size follow that table, whereas D and trimming were derived from the DNA. There are some 130,000 clones in the sample; 85% to 90% occur only once, and less than 20% lies in the top ten. J lost 7 bases, V lost 5 bases, and 9 bases had no gene match. The CDR3 consists of 15 residues. Germline V gene sequence: CDR1 SNHLY, CDR2 FYNNEI. The sequencing input was peripheral blood. V is TRBV2 and J is TRBJ2-4, with 9 bases fitting TRBD1. This TCR derives from a man in his fifties or sixties with active or convalescent COVID-19. CDR3 in amino acids: CASSKSVGQGNIQYF. CDR3 nucleotides: TGTGCCAGCAGTAAGTCCGTGGGACAGGGCAACATTCAGTACTTC.